The source of this TCR beta chain is a study of shared clonotypes between healthy human individuals. To note about this clone: Its antigen is not known.

Study results and caveats: Expectations were that clonotype sharing among donors would be affected by sequencing depth.

Clones were sequenced by immunoSEQ multiplex PCR, and TCRdb holds only the in-frame ones, with some missing. The data contain some 2,500,000 clones, approximately 90% of them singletons. Losses at the gene ends were 6 bases for V and 5 bases for J; bases not matched to a gene: 8. Germline assignment: CDR1 SEHNR and CDR2 FQNEAQ (reference sequence). The CDR3 spans 15 residues. The clonotype comes from a young man in good health. Some clones in this sample may be carry-over from other donors' samples. The chain has TRBV7-9 and TRBJ2-1, with TRBD1 matching over 9 bases. The specimen sequenced was naive CD4+ T cells from PBMCs. Subset described: CD45RA+ positively selected. This CDR3 reads CASRDTGGGNNEQFF. In DNA form, the CDR3 reads TGTGCCAGCAGGGATACAGGGGGCGGTAACAATGAGCAGTTCTTC.